This is a list of T cell receptor beta chains from one sample in a study of vaccination effects on CD4 cells after COVID-19. TCRdb's table, derived via immunoSEQ multiplex PCR, lists solely in-frame clones and lacks some. The sample lists 30,000 or so clones, approximately 71% seen once, with about 10% in the top ten. What these receptors recognize is not known. The source was CD4+ T cells from PBMCs cultured with HCoV-NL63 spike peptides, collected after COVID-19 vaccination. All receptors derive from a human donor who received a COVID-19 vaccine. The CDR3 runs from the conserved cysteine through the conserved F or W. A D gene is named only where the DNA matches it firmly. Rows may omit the clone size; those that give it use once, few, many or a size class.

j_call clone_size v_call d_call cdr3_aa cdr3_nt
TRBJ1-2 once TRBV2 TRBD1 CASSLDRGGYTF TGTGCCAGCAGTCTAGACAGGGGCGGCTACACCTTC
TRBJ1-1 - TRBV6-5 - CASRETGPEAFF TGTGCCAGCAGGGAGACTGGACCTGAAGCTTTCTTT
TRBJ1-4 - TRBV7-2 TRBD1 CASSLVRTGLGKEKLFF TGTGCCAGCAGCTTAGTGAGGACAGGGTTAGGGAAAGAAAAACTGTTTTTT
TRBJ1-2 - TRBV18 - CASSPRAEGGGGGVSYTF TGTGCCAGCTCACCACGAGCGGAAGGGGGTGGAGGTGGCGTCAGCTACACCTTC
TRBJ1-5 - TRBV28 - CASSLPGGTTAGPQHF TGTGCCAGCAGTTTACCGGGAGGAACAACGGCCGGACCCCAGCATTTT
TRBJ2-5 - TRBV10-2 - CASSESLAQETQYF TGCGCCAGCAGTGAGAGCCTAGCACAAGAGACCCAGTACTTC
TRBJ1-5 - TRBV6-5 - CASSYHENQPQHF TGTGCCAGCAGTTACCATGAGAATCAGCCCCAGCATTTT
TRBJ2-7 once TRBV12-3/TRBV12-4 - CASLTGRSREQYF TGTGCCAGCTTGACGGGACGTTCTCGTGAGCAGTACTTC
TRBJ2-4 - TRBV7-9 - CASSLSVEVRPLAKNIQYF TGTGCCAGCAGCTTATCGGTGGAGGTCAGGCCTCTAGCCAAAAACATTCAGTACTTC
TRBJ2-7 - TRBV6-5 TRBD1 CASTRQGPYEQYF TGTGCCAGCACAAGACAGGGCCCCTACGAGCAGTACTTC
TRBJ1-4 - TRBV24-1 - CATTLGWPNEKLFF TGTGCCACCACCCTGGGCTGGCCTAATGAAAAACTGTTTTTT
TRBJ1-5 few TRBV18 - CASSQDRVGGNQPQHF TGTGCCAGCTCCCAGGACCGCGTTGGCGGCAATCAGCCCCAGCATTTT
TRBJ2-7 - TRBV18 - CASSPRPDSYEQYF TGTGCCAGCTCACCAAGACCCGACTCCTACGAGCAGTACTTC
TRBJ1-6 - TRBV14 TRBD1 CASSLGSGQGYLSYNSPLHF TGTGCCAGCAGCCTGGGGTCGGGACAGGGTTACCTCTCCTATAATTCACCCCTCCACTTT
TRBJ2-3 - TRBV14 - CASSQTLLQLRSTDTQYF TGTGCCAGCAGCCAAACCCTACTACAGCTACGGAGCACAGATACGCAGTATTTT
TRBJ2-1 - TRBV3-1/TRBV3-2 TRBD2 CASSHDPPGGTNNEQFF TGTGCCAGCAGCCACGATCCACCGGGAGGGACGAACAATGAGCAGTTCTTC
TRBJ2-2 - TRBV5-1 - CASSLAVVGNTGELFF TGCGCCAGCAGCTTGGCAGTGGTGGGGAACACCGGGGAGCTGTTTTTT
TRBJ1-3 - TRBV7-6 TRBD1 CASSPRPGQGGGNTIYF TGTGCCAGCAGCCCGCGACCGGGACAGGGGGGCGGAAACACCATATATTTT
TRBJ2-7 - TRBV15 - CATSVNSLEQYF TGTGCCACCAGCGTAAATAGCCTCGAGCAGTACTTC
TRBJ1-5 - TRBV12-3/TRBV12-4 - CASSLDSNQPQHF TGTGCCAGCAGTTTAGATAGCAATCAGCCCCAGCATTTT
TRBJ1-1 - TRBV6-5 - CASKGDSRLNTEAFF TGTGCCAGCAAAGGAGACAGTCGGTTGAACACTGAAGCTTTCTTT
TRBJ2-3 - TRBV11-2 - CASSLVATTDTQYF TGTGCCAGCAGCTTAGTCGCCACCACAGATACGCAGTATTTT
TRBJ2-5 - TRBV10-3 TRBD1 CAISLTGAETQYF TGTGCCATCAGCCTCACAGGGGCAGAGACCCAGTACTTC
TRBJ2-2 - TRBV4-2 - CASSQARGTGELFF TGTGCCAGCAGCCAAGCCAGGGGCACCGGGGAGCTGTTTTTT
TRBJ2-7 - TRBV5-1 - CASSLETAAYEQYF TGCGCCAGCAGCTTGGAAACAGCCGCCTACGAGCAGTACTTC
TRBJ2-3 - TRBV11-2 - CASSRMMGAADTQYF TGTGCCAGCAGCCGTATGATGGGAGCCGCAGATACGCAGTATTTT
TRBJ2-1 - TRBV5-1 TRBD1 CASSESGTVKISSYNEQFF TGCGCCAGCAGCGAATCCGGGACAGTAAAAATTAGCTCCTACAATGAGCAGTTCTTC
TRBJ1-1 few TRBV10-3 - CAISREGGDTEAFF TGTGCCATCAGTAGGGAGGGAGGTGACACTGAAGCTTTCTTT
TRBJ2-3 - TRBV3-1/TRBV3-2 - CASGGRESQYF TGTGCCAGCGGGGGGCGGGAGTCACAGTATTTT
TRBJ1-5 - TRBV19 - CASPWGGKPQHF TGTGCCAGCCCCTGGGGCGGGAAGCCCCAGCATTTT
TRBJ2-7 large TRBV12-3/TRBV12-4 TRBD2 CASSPSGLGEQYF TGTGCCAGCAGTCCTAGCGGGCTGGGTGAGCAGTACTTC
TRBJ2-7 few TRBV18 - CASSPGARRGEQYF TGTGCCAGCTCACCAGGGGCCAGGAGGGGCGAGCAGTACTTC
TRBJ2-2 - TRBV6-5 - CASRSVVITGELFF TGTGCCAGCAGAAGTGTAGTCATAACCGGGGAGCTGTTTTTT
TRBJ2-6 - TRBV19 TRBD1 CASSTRDRVVSGANVLTF TGTGCCAGTAGTACAAGGGACAGGGTCGTCTCTGGGGCCAACGTCCTGACTTTC
TRBJ1-2 few TRBV28 - CASSLLVQAIGYTF TGTGCCAGCAGTTTATTAGTCCAGGCTATTGGCTACACCTTC
TRBJ1-1 - TRBV19 - CASSTNPPIRAWLTNTEAFF TGTGCCAGTAGCACAAATCCCCCGATTCGGGCTTGGTTAACGAACACTGAAGCTTTCTTT
TRBJ1-6 - TRBV30 - CAWSSTEISPLHF TGTGCCTGGAGTTCGACAGAGATCTCACCCCTCCACTTT
TRBJ1-2 - TRBV5-1 TRBD1 CASSVGDSLSNYGYTF TGCGCCAGCAGCGTAGGGGACAGCCTCTCTAACTATGGCTACACCTTC
TRBJ2-7 few TRBV27 - CASSPQDKLVEQYF TGTGCCAGCAGTCCGCAAGATAAGTTGGTCGAGCAGTACTTC
TRBJ1-2 - TRBV3-1/TRBV3-2 - CASSRTPGTAGHYGYTF TGTGCCAGCAGCCGCACGCCAGGGACCGCTGGACACTATGGCTACACCTTC
TRBJ2-4 - TRBV5-1 - CASSRVATLAKNIQYF TGCGCCAGCAGCCGGGTGGCTACCTTAGCCAAAAACATTCAGTACTTC
TRBJ1-5 - TRBV6-2/TRBV6-3 - CASSVRQRDDQPQHF TGTGCCAGCAGCGTAAGACAGAGGGACGATCAGCCCCAGCATTTT